This T cell receptor beta chain was sequenced for a study of PD-L1 blockade in urothelial cancer (dated by TCRdb to the late 2010s). Regarding the study in general: All patients started therapy in about 2014 and received atezolizumab 1,200 mg intravenously every 3 weeks. Twenty-five of 29 patients were identified as males with urothelial cancer of bladder origin, and a prior smoking history was reported by 18 of 29 patients. Patients had an ECOG performance status of 0 or 1 and had received between 0 and 3 prior chemotherapy regimens. Blood samples were analyzed at 3 weeks after treatment start (second dose) and at 6 weeks after treatment start. A median of around 150,000 T cells and fewer than 85,000 unique TCRs was obtained from blood samples, and a median clonality of approximately 0.08 was observed. The study, an exploratory multi-omic analysis, examined somatic, immune and clinical correlates of response to PD-L1 blockade with atezolizumab in urothelial cancer. Pretreatment tumor samples and matched peripheral blood, collected serially before and after atezolizumab treatment, underwent TCR sequencing. Durable clinical benefit was defined as progression-free survival longer than 6 months, and TCR features were also tested against progression-free and overall survival. In the same patients who had TCR sequencing, pretreatment tumors also underwent whole exome sequencing and RNA sequencing. Durable clinical benefit was achieved by nine patients and was not achieved by 20 patients. Some 30 patients had pretreatment blood TCR-seq, around 25 had at least one posttreatment blood collection, and around 25 had tumor TCR-seq. Study-wide conclusions, independent of this receptor: Improved progression-free and overall survival was found to be associated with pretreatment peripheral blood TCR clonality below the median. Because the sample size was small (n ≈ 27) and many exploratory analyses were performed, the results are intended to be hypothesis-generating. Greater expansion of tumor-associated TCR clones in peripheral blood 3 weeks after the start of treatment was observed in patients with durable benefit (n of about 22, p = 0.022).

A cohort of about 31 patients with locally advanced or metastatic urothelial carcinoma, treated at Memorial Sloan Kettering on a trial protocol, was included. Peripheral blood mononuclear cells were collected pretreatment and during treatment, at between 1 and 8 total time points per patient. The Qiagen DNeasy Blood extraction kit was used to purify genomic DNA from total PBMCs and tumor samples. PBMCs were collected pretreatment and during treatment, and were isolated and stored as previously described. Each PCR received spiked-in synthetic TCR analog templates so that absolute template abundance could be estimated from read counts. The immunoSEQ assay used bias-controlled V and J gene primers to amplify TCRbeta CDR3 regions from genomic DNA. Sequencing of rearranged TCRbeta segments was performed at approximately 20X coverage. The paper's processing steps were these. Sequencing errors were corrected by clustering, and CDR3s were annotated against IMGT so that V, D and J genes could be assigned. Downstream analyses used only productive TCRbeta rearrangements, leaving out any out-of-frame or stop-codon sequences. Clonality was calculated as one minus the Shannon entropy normalized by the log of the number of unique productive sequences. Fisher's exact test with Benjamini-Hochberg correction, at a threshold of adjusted p below 0.01, was used to find clones that differed between time points or between blood and tumor. As stored in TCRdb, this immuneACCESS dataset retains in-frame rearrangements with V and J assigned. A fraction of the clones does not appear; measured against another copy, unresolved V genes explain less than half of the discrepancy, and the remainder lacks a known reason. V, J and clone size are those of that table, while D and trimming were read from the DNA. Here the sample has under 30,000 clones; 80% to 90% occur a single time. Less than 4% of the sample comes from the top ten.

Comments on this clone: Its antigen is unknown. No base quality values were provided; no much bigger clone lies one nucleotide off.

Sequencing was performed on PBMCs, taken around atezolizumab (anti-PD-L1) treatment. The clonotype was recovered from a man between 50 and 59 years old with urothelial cancer.

The CDR3 corresponds to CASSSRVGGELFF. The sequenced DNA: TGTGCCAGCAGTTCGAGGGTCGGAGGGGAGCTGTTTTTT. The chain couples TRBV2 to TRBJ2-2; a tentative D match to TRBD2 spans 5 bases. V loses 5 bases, J loses 8 bases, and the germline ends lie 12 bases apart. Including cysteine and phenylalanine, the CDR3 has 13 amino acids. Just CDR3 DNA is preserved here, 39 bases in frame from base 1. The germline V gene specifies SNHLY as CDR1 and FYNNEI as CDR2.